This record looks at one T cell receptor beta chain sequence and its context. The source of the sample is a study of shared clonotypes between healthy human individuals. Assay used: immunoSEQ multiplex PCR; TCRdb lists only in-frame clones, some missing. This table has 2 million to 2.5 million clones, 85% to 95% appearing once. With 8 bases removed from V and 4 bases from J, the gap between germline ends came to 10 bases. This CDR3 contains 12 residues. The germline V gene has CDR1 SGHTA and CDR2 FQGTGA. The sequence was collected from a man younger than 35 in good health. Some clones in this sample may be carry-over from other donors' samples. The chain joins TRBV7-3 to TRBJ2-3; no clear D. The sample comprised naive CD4+ T cells from PBMCs. Specified subset: CD45RA+ positively selected. CDR3 sequence (DNA): TGTGCCAGCTCTGGTCTCTCAGATACGCAGTATTTT. It yields the protein CASSGLSDTQYF. Full variable domain (rest looked up from reference TRBV7-3 and TRBJ2-3): GAGVSQTPSNKVTEKGKYVELRCDPISGHTALYWYRQSLGQGPEFLIYFQGTGAADDSGLPNDRFFAVRPEGSVSTLKIQRTERGDSAVYLCASSGLSDTQYFGPGTRLTVL.